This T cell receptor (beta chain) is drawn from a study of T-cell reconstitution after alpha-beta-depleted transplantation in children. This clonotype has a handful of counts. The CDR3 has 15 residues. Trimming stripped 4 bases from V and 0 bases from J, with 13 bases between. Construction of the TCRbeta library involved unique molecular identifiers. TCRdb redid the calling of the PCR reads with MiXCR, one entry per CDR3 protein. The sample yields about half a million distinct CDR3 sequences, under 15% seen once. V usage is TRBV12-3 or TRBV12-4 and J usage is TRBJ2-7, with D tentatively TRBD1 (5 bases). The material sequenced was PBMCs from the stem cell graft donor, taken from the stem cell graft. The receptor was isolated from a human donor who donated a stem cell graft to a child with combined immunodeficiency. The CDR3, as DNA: TGTGCCAGCAGTTCCGGACAAGGACACTCCTACGAGCAGTACTTC. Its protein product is CASSSGQGHSYEQYF.